This T cell receptor beta chain derives from a study of control samples from healthy donors and cancer patients. This clone was detected a few times. Per germline, CDR1 LGHNA and CDR2 YSLEER. This CDR3 contains 15 residues. V lost 0 bases, J lost 6 bases, and 11 bases lay in between. TCRdb's copy holds only in-frame clones and misses some; the assay was immunoSEQ multiplex PCR. The data hold some 70,000 clones, with 83% observed a single time. The sequenced material came from blood. This sequence originates from a man between 60 and 70 years old in good health. The chain has TRBV4-3 and TRBJ1-4; D may be TRBD1 (5 bases). CDR3 amino acids: CASSQDEAGDEKLFF. The CDR3 nucleotides read TGCGCCAGCAGCCAAGATGAAGCGGGGGATGAAAAACTGTTTTTT.